This paragraph covers one TCR beta chain sequence. The CDR3 extends over 13 amino acids. V lost 5 bases, J lost 8 bases, and 13 bases lay in between. Germline V gene lookup returns CDR1 SGHAT and CDR2 FQNNGV. The sample originates from a study of blood T cell repertoires in COVID-19. Study overall: PBMCs, B-cell-depleted T cells, or T cells provided the cDNA or gDNA that made up the material.

Per the original data handling: Estimation of nucleated cell counts relied on the amplification of reference gene primers. Assay: immunoSEQ multiplex PCR; the TCRdb copy retains only in-frame clones and omits some. V and J calls and clone size come straight from that table; D and trimming were deduced from the DNA. The table shows roughly 360,000 clones, with approximately 87% occurring only once. The TCR was taken from a woman between 25 and 40 years old with acute COVID-19. The V and J genes are TRBV11-2 and TRBJ2-1; a weak D match, TRBD2 (6 bases). Material: PBMCs or T cells enriched from blood (not recorded which). The CDR3 DNA reads TGTGCCAGCAGCACGACTAGTTTTGATGAGCAGTTCTTC. Its translation: CASSTTSFDEQFF.